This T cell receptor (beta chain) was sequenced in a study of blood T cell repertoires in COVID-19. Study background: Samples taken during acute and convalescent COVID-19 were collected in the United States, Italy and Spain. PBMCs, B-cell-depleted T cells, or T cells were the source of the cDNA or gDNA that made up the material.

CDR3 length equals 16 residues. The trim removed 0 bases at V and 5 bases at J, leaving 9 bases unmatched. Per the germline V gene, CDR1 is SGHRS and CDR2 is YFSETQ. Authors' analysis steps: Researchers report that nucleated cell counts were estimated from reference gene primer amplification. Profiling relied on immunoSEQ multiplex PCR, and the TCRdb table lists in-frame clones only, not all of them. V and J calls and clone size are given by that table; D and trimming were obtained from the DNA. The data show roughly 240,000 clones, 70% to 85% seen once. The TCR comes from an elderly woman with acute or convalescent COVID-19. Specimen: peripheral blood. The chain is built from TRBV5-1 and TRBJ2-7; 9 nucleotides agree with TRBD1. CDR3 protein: CASSLEVPGQGDEQYF. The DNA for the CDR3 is TGCGCCAGCAGCTTGGAGGTACCGGGACAGGGAGACGAGCAGTACTTC. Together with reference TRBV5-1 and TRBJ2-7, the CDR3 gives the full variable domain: KAGVTQTPRYLIKTRGQQVTLSCSPISGHRSVSWYQQTPGQGLQFLFEYFSETQRNKGNFPGRFSGRQFSNSRSEMNVSTLELGDSALYLCASSLEVPGQGDEQYFGPGTRLTVT.